The T cell receptor beta chain under discussion was sequenced for a study of T cells in Graves' hyperthyroidism and ophthalmopathy. Regions amplified from RNA transcripts were the TCR beta CDR3 regions. TCR CDR3 underwent first-round RT-PCR with the HTBI primer set. Using its own MiXCR run on the multiplex PCR reads, TCRdb lists one record per CDR3 protein. The data contain fewer than 250,000 distinct CDR3 sequences, about 25% of them singletons. In its sample, this clonotype was seen many times. With 5 bases clipped from V and 2 bases from J, the junction kept 7 bases outside the gene matches. Per germline, CDR1 SNHLY and CDR2 FYNNEI. This CDR3 has 16 residues.

The receptor was isolated from a woman in her 40s with Graves' ophthalmopathy. Sequencing used blood. V usage is TRBV2 and J usage is TRBJ2-7; 12 bases agree with TRBD2. CDR3 bases: TGTGCCAGCAGTTCCGGGACTAGCGGGCTGGCCTACGAGCAGTACTTC. Its translation is CASSSGTSGLAYEQYF.